These 27 T cell receptor beta chains were all obtained from the same sample, sequenced in a study of early T cells in non-severe SARS-CoV-2 infection. TCRdb passed the 5' RACE reads through MiXCR, listing each CDR3 protein once. The sample yields 50,000 to 80,000 distinct CDR3 sequences, 4.9% seen once. Sequenced input: whole blood. The receptor set was obtained from an adult who was a healthcare worker with PCR-confirmed SARS-CoV-2 infection or an uninfected control (not recorded which).

This chain links TRBV30 with TRBJ1-1; no definite D call. The CDR3 totals 15 residues. The ends were cut back, 0 bases at V and 1 base at J, with 12 bases in the middle. The germline CDR1 and CDR2 sequences are GTSNPN and SVGIG (reference sequence). The CDR3 DNA reads as TGTGCCTGGAGTGTGTGGCGGCTGTCGAACACTGAAGCTTTCTTT. Translating it yields CAWSVWRLSNTEAFF.

This clonotype was seen repeatedly, ten times or more. The V and J genes are TRBV6-6 and TRBJ1-2; 7 bases fit TRBD1. The CDR3 runs 17 residues. Unmatched junction bases numbered 19, after V lost 7 bases and J lost 5 bases. From germline, CDR1 is MNHNY and CDR2 SVGAGI (reference sequence). CDR3 in DNA: TGTGCCAGCACCGAGGGGTGGAGGGGGCGGTTAGGATATGGCTACACCTTC. It translates to CASTEGWRGRLGYGYTF.

This clonotype was counted at least ten times. CDR3 loop: CASSSSVSTDTQYF. The CDR3 DNA reads TGTGCCAGCAGCTCTAGCGTCTCCACAGATACGCAGTATTTT. V and J are TRBV7-8 and TRBJ2-3, with D tentatively TRBD2 (6 bases). This CDR3 spans 14 amino acids. Per germline, CDR1 SGHVS and CDR2 FQNEAQ. The V and J ends lost 4 bases and 2 bases respectively, with 10 bases between them.

This clonotype was seen more than once but under ten times. This chain joins TRBV18 and TRBJ2-7, with D unclear. Per the germline V gene, CDR1 is KGHSH and CDR2 is LQKENI. The V end was cut by 3 bases, the J end by 0 bases, with 18 bases between. The CDR3 length is 17 residues. The CDR3 is CASSPYPTGIGSYEQYF. The CDR3, as DNA: TGTGCCAGCTCACCGTACCCGACCGGTATCGGCTCCTACGAGCAGTACTTC.

This clonotype was observed many times. V usage is TRBV9 and J usage is TRBJ1-6; D might be TRBD1 (5 bases). The CDR3 consists of 14 residues. Per germline, CDR1 SGDLS and CDR2 YYNGEE. V lost 4 bases, J lost 2 bases, and 7 bases lay in between. The CDR3 coding sequence is TGTGCCAGCAGCTCGGACACCTATAATTCACCCCTCCACTTT. The encoded protein is CASSSDTYNSPLHF.

This clonotype was observed at least ten times. The CDR3 here is CASSQEPLWGGVNTIYF. As DNA, the CDR3 is TGTGCCAGCAGCCAAGAACCACTGTGGGGGGGTGTCAACACCATATATTTT. The chain uses TRBV4-2 and TRBJ1-3; weak D call: TRBD1 (5 bases). This CDR3 spans 17 amino acids. Germline V gene sequence: CDR1 LGHNA, CDR2 YNFKEQ. With 0 bases removed from V and 7 bases from J, the gap between germline ends came to 19 bases.

The rearrangement links TRBV10-3 to TRBJ2-1; the match to TRBD2 covers 7 bases. Germline loops: CDR1 ENHRY, CDR2 SYGVKD. The trim removed 6 bases at V and 7 bases at J, leaving 6 bases unmatched. CDR3 size: 13 residues. CDR3 sequence: CAISRDYRNEQFF. The CDR3 DNA reads as TGTGCCATCAGCAGGGACTATAGGAATGAGCAGTTCTTC.

This clonotype showed up just a few times. The V call is TRBV10-3, the J call TRBJ2-7; 8 bases align to TRBD1. This CDR3 spans 18 amino acids. Germline V CDR1 and CDR2: ENHRY, SYGVKD. J lost 5 bases, V lost 6 bases, and 21 bases had no gene match. This CDR3 is CAISGTDRASLLGHEQYF. Written as DNA, the CDR3 is TGTGCCATCAGCGGAACGGACAGGGCTTCCCTGTTGGGGCACGAGCAGTACTTC.

This clonotype appeared many times. The V and J genes are TRBV27 and TRBJ1-2; D is unclear. Per germline, CDR1 MNHEY and CDR2 SMNVEV (reference sequence). V was clipped by 3 bases and J by 7 bases, with 12 bases between them. The CDR3 has 13 amino acids. The CDR3 bases are TGTGCCAGCAGTTTGGGATCCGCGTTTGGCTACACCTTC. Translated: CASSLGSAFGYTF.

There are many counts of this clonotype. The chain has TRBV18 and TRBJ1-2, with TRBD1 identical over 8 bases. This CDR3 is 15 amino acids long. CDR1 KGHSH and CDR2 LQKENI come from the germline V gene. V lost 3 bases to trimming and J lost 4 bases; unmatched junction nucleotides: 7. CDR3 sequence reads: CASSPIGQGGYGYTF. CDR3 bases: TGTGCCAGCTCACCCATCGGACAGGGTGGCTATGGCTACACCTTC.

This clonotype was counted many times. The chain uses TRBV4-2 and TRBJ2-1; TRBD2 might be the D (5 bases). Germline assignment: CDR1 LGHNA and CDR2 YNFKEQ. V gave up 6 bases and J gave up 8 bases, with 14 bases separating them. The CDR3 length is 13 residues. The chain's CDR3 is CASSTSHGDEQFF. CDR3 DNA sequence: TGTGCCAGCAGTACGAGTCACGGGGATGAGCAGTTCTTC.

This clonotype was counted ten times or more. The junction departs from the called germline gene at one end, perhaps through a read error. This chain links TRBV12-3 or TRBV12-4 with TRBJ2-7, with 9 bases aligning to TRBD2. The CDR3 sequence is 13 residues long. The CDR3 loop is CASSFGGAGGAGF. CDR3 coding DNA: TGTGCCAGCAGTTTTGGGGGAGCGGGAGGCGCCGGGTTC.

This chain uses TRBV14 with TRBJ2-2; D gene ambiguous. In germline, CDR1 is SGHDN, CDR2 FVKESK. Trimming took 1 base from V and 5 from J, leaving 14 bases between them. This CDR3 is 16 amino acids long. In DNA form, the CDR3 reads TGTGCCAGCAGCCAAGTGCGAGCCTCCGGGACCGGGGAGCTGTTTTTT. Encoded protein: CASSQVRASGTGELFF.

This clonotype has at least ten counts. V is TRBV6-1 and J is TRBJ1-5, with 11 bases aligning to TRBD1. The CDR3 has 13 residues. V dropped 8 bases and J dropped 7; count of bases not matched to a gene: 4. Germline V gene sequence: CDR1 MNHNS, CDR2 SASEGT. CDR3 region: CASGQGADQPQHF. In DNA form, the CDR3 reads TGTGCCAGCGGACAGGGGGCCGACCAGCCCCAGCATTTT.

In this sample, this clonotype turned up many times. The chain has TRBV6-6 and TRBJ2-7, with D possibly TRBD2 on 6 matching bases. Germline V gene data show CDR1 as MNHNY and CDR2 as SVGAGI (reference sequence). The CDR3 contains 14 residues. V lost 4 bases to trimming and J lost 6 bases, with 16 bases between them. CDR3 nucleotide sequence: TGTGCCAGCAGTTCCTCCGGGACTGCCGGCGAGCAGTACTTC. It codes for CASSSSGTAGEQYF.

This chain joins TRBV7-2 and TRBJ2-1, with 7 bases lining up with TRBD1. The CDR3 sequence is 14 residues long. After removal of 6 bases from V and 4 bases from J, the junction contained 6 bases not matched to a gene. CDR1 and CDR2 from the germline V gene are SGHTA and FQGNSA. CDR3 nucleotides: TGTGCCAGCAGGTCCCGGGACAGATACAATGAGCAGTTCTTC. Residues: CASRSRDRYNEQFF.

This clonotype showed up many times. The chain couples TRBV5-4 to TRBJ2-5; possible D gene TRBD1, 6 bases. CDR1 and CDR2 (germline): SGHNT, YYREEE (reference sequence). Trimming removed 4 bases at V and 2 bases at J, with 12 bases between. This CDR3 contains 14 residues. The CDR3 region is CASSRKTGQETQYF. For the CDR3, the DNA is TGTGCCAGCAGCCGGAAGACAGGTCAAGAGACCCAGTACTTC.

This clonotype was observed many times. DNA for the CDR3: TGTGCCAGTAGTATACAGGATTACAATGAGCAGTTCTTC. Amino acids: CASSIQDYNEQFF. J is TRBJ2-1 and V is TRBV19; D gene unclear. The V and J ends lost 2 bases and 4 bases respectively, with 6 bases between them. Germline V gene sequence: CDR1 LNHDA, CDR2 SQIVND (reference sequence). The CDR3 runs 13 residues.

In this sample, this clonotype turned up many times. The chain is built from TRBV7-9 and TRBJ2-2, with D perhaps TRBD1 (6 bases). The V end lost 4 bases, the J end lost 6 bases, and 12 bases lay between the germline ends. The length of the CDR3 is 14 residues. Germline loops: CDR1 SEHNR, CDR2 FQNEAQ (reference sequence). The CDR3 DNA follows: TGTGCCAGCAGCTCATTACGACAGGCCGGGGAGCTGTTTTTT. It codes for CASSSLRQAGELFF. The full variable domain, completed using reference TRBV7-9 and TRBJ2-2, is DTGVSQNPRHKITKRGQNVTFRCDPISEHNRLYWYRQTLGQGPEFLTYFQNEAQLEKSRLLSDRFSAERPKGSFSTLEIQRTEQGDSAMYLCASSSLRQAGELFFGEGSRLTVL.

In this sample, this clonotype turned up many times. V gene TRBV5-5 combines with J gene TRBJ1-5, with D possibly TRBD1 on 5 matching bases. Germline V gene data show CDR1 as SGHKS and CDR2 as YYEKEE (reference sequence). The CDR3 is 12 amino acids. The V gene lost 3 bases and the J gene lost 4 bases, with 5 bases spanning the gap. Here the CDR3 reads CASSSGNQPQHF. CDR3 DNA sequence: TGTGCCAGCAGCTCAGGGAATCAGCCCCAGCATTTT.

This clonotype was seen many times. The V call is TRBV27, the J call TRBJ2-7; 11 positions agree with TRBD2. Germline CDR1 reads MNHEY; CDR2 reads SMNVEV (reference sequence). The CDR3 totals 15 residues. Germline trimming cut 7 bases from V and 4 bases from J; bases unmatched to any gene: 9. CDR3 DNA sequence: TGTGCCAGCACCTATTTAGCGGGAGGGGGATACGAGCAGTACTTC. Its translation is CASTYLAGGGYEQYF.

This clonotype was detected ten times or more. The chain uses TRBV18 and TRBJ2-5; D is perhaps TRBD1 (6 bases). Germline assignment: CDR1 KGHSH and CDR2 LQKENI. The V gene lost 3 bases and the J gene lost 3 bases, with 14 bases spanning the gap. This CDR3 has 15 amino acids. CDR3 sequence reads: CASSPETGSEETQYF. DNA for the CDR3: TGTGCCAGCTCACCGGAGACAGGCAGTGAAGAGACCCAGTACTTC.

The sample holds many counts of this clonotype. The chain couples TRBV6-4 to TRBJ1-5; a possible D gene is TRBD1 (5 bases). The V gene's germline CDR1 is MRHNA and CDR2 SNTAGT. Between the trimmed V and J ends, which lost 3 bases and 5 bases, there was a span of 8 bases. The CDR3 has 13 residues. The DNA of the CDR3 is TGTGCCAGCAGTGAACAGGCGGATCAGCCCCAGCATTTT. Translating gives CASSEQADQPQHF.

The V call is TRBV29-1, the J call TRBJ1-4; tentative D call: TRBD1 (5 bases). Germline V lookup: CDR1 SQVTM, CDR2 ANQGSEA. V lost 0 bases and J 3 bases, leaving 5 bases between the germline ends. This CDR3 contains 13 residues. CDR3 bases: TGCAGCGTTGAAGACAGGGCTAATGAAAAACTGTTTTTT. It codes for CSVEDRANEKLFF.

This clonotype occurred a few times. The V call is TRBV12-3 or TRBV12-4, the J call TRBJ2-2; 7 bases are shared with TRBD2. The CDR3 has 15 amino acids. Trimming at V came to 3 bases and at J to 3 bases, leaving 4 bases not matched to a gene. The CDR3 sequence: CASSFFTSDTGELFF. The CDR3 nucleotides read TGTGCCAGCAGTTTCTTTACTAGCGACACCGGGGAGCTGTTTTTT.

This clonotype was seen many times. The chain has TRBV12-3 or TRBV12-4 and TRBJ2-2; maybe TRBD1 (6 bases). The CDR3 has 15 residues. Trimming pared 3 bases from V and 5 bases from J, leaving 13 bases between. The CDR3 sequence is CASSFYRAGTGELFF. In DNA form, the CDR3 reads TGTGCCAGCAGTTTCTACAGGGCAGGTACCGGGGAGCTGTTTTTT.

This clonotype was detected only a few times. Here the CDR3 reads CASSERGTDTQYF. CDR3 in DNA: TGTGCCAGCAGTGAAAGGGGCACAGATACGCAGTATTTT. J is TRBJ2-3 and V is TRBV25-1, with D uncertain. Trimming shortened V by 2 bases and J by 1 base, and 4 bases separated the two germline ends. Germline loops: CDR1 MGHDK, CDR2 SYGVNS. This CDR3 is built from 13 residues.